Given below is one T cell receptor beta chain in context. Its antigen remains undetermined. No base quality values were provided; no much bigger clone lies one nucleotide off. The collaborating institutions used their own protocols to collect whole blood in K2EDTA tubes. For TCRbeta analysis, collaborator samples were shipped as frozen whole blood, as isolated PBMCs, or as DNA extracted from either sample type. These data belong to a study of blood T cell repertoires in COVID-19 (dated by TCRdb to 2019 to 2021). Context from the whole study: Samples covering the acute and convalescent phases of COVID-19 were provided by collaborators in the United States, Italy and Spain. The material from the prospective study consisted of cDNA or gDNA derived from T cells, B-cell-depleted T cells, or PBMCs. Subjects who had been exposed to COVID-19, were actively infected with it, or had recovered from it provided the deeply sampled blood TCRbeta repertoires that made up the dataset. The repertoires were released in a freely available public database meant as a resource for research on the immune response to SARS-CoV-2. Samples came from the ongoing ImmuneRACE study (first 160 participants) plus 1,254 subjects from 6 global collaborators. A de-identified subject ID, COVID-19 status, age in years and sex were almost always included in the sample metadata. HLA class I and class II types, where available, came from metadata supplied by the sample provider rather than from assay-based typing. Paper-wide results and their limitations: How much clinical and demographic metadata was included differed by source and by participant, and the metadata was provided uncurated.

Taken from cysteine to phenylalanine, the CDR3 has 16 residues. Here the CDR3 DNA is all that survives: 48 bases in frame from base 1. V is reduced by 4 bases and J by 5 bases, leaving a spacing of 18 bases between them. CDR1 and CDR2 are drawn from the germline V gene (reference sequence): SEHNR, FQNEAQ. TCRbeta CDR3 regions were amplified from genomic DNA using the immunoSEQ Assay, a bias-controlled multiplex PCR. In the original analysis: The number of nucleated cells in each sample was estimated from the amplification of reference gene primers within the assay. To quantify the absolute abundance of each unique TCRbeta CDR3 rearrangement, sequence reads were collapsed and filtered. Productive Simpson clonality was computed per sample as the square root of Simpson's diversity index over productive rearrangements. TCRdb re-hosts the immuneACCESS table, in-frame sequences only. Its copies lack some clones; in the studies checked, an unresolved V gene accounts for under half of them, and the cause for the rest is not known. Clone size and the V and J calls come from that table; the DNA yielded D and trimming. This sample is represented by about 46,000 clones; over 70% of them were singletons. Together, the top ten hold 8% of the sample.

This sequence originates from a man aged 50 to 59 with acute or convalescent COVID-19. The sequencing sample was made of peripheral blood. Recombination connected TRBV7-9 to TRBJ1-5; the D gene identity is not certain. The DNA sequence is as follows: TGTGCCAGCAGCTCCACCTCAGGAGGGAGCGATCAGCCCCAGCATTTT. This gives the protein CASSSTSGGSDQPQHF.